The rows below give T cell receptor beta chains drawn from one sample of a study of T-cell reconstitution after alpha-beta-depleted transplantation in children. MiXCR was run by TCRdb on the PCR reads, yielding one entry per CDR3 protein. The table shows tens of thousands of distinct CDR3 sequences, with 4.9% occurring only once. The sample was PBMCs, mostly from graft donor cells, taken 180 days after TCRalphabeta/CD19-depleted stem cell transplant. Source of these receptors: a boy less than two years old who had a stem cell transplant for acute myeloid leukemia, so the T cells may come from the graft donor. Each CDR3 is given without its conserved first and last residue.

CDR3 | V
ASSRGQETQY | TRBV2
ASTGRDTQY | TRBV5-1
ASSSGELKAF | TRBV28
SVVGVKGSGANVLT | TRBV29-1
ATSDNTGSSTDTQY | TRBV24-1
ASSLAGQGYNSPLH | TRBV5-1
ATSRGNNSPLH | TRBV15
ASSPSQGARGYT | TRBV5-1
ASRETENTEAF | TRBV27
ASREQMRPNIQY | TRBV27
SASWLAGNNEQF | TRBV20-1
ASSLVGDSNNEQF | TRBV28
ASSQDSRSDTQY | TRBV4-3
TSCPRGLAGGPVTGELF | TRBV12-3/TRBV12-4
ASDVAGVSHEQY | TRBV7-8
ASSLRSPNEKLF | TRBV5-1
ASSRGSELF | TRBV12-3/TRBV12-4
ASSLDTSGNTIY | TRBV5-1
ASSLVGARGQPQH | TRBV5-5
SVQGRGANVLT | TRBV29-1
ASSRRDEQF | TRBV6-5
ASSAGTSNNNEQF | TRBV3-1
ASSPNRKQPQH | TRBV3-1
ASSLHRQTNTEAF | TRBV6-5
ASSLAGEQF | TRBV6-6
SVGGTLNTGELF | TRBV29-1
ASSFASGGQETQY | TRBV12-3/TRBV12-4
ASSQDSSLAGRGGTDTQY | TRBV4-1
ASSFNWGFGTPGNTIY | TRBV11-2
ASSTFRGKNIQY | TRBV7-4
SVPPQWGTDTQY | TRBV29-1
ASGPTSSTDTQY | TRBV12-3/TRBV12-4
SARVAGRTDTQY | TRBV20-1
AWSPPGLTQY | TRBV30
ASSYSGQWGRSYNEQF | TRBV6-5
ASSFSRTENTGELF | TRBV11-2
ASSAAQGAGTEAF | TRBV5-1
ASSFSPLAPYEQY | TRBV5-4
ASDDHGGRNSPLH | TRBV19
SALRDNQETQY | TRBV20-1
SARQLAGPSTYNEQF | TRBV20-1
ASSQSGGTQY | TRBV3-1
ASSSRLQQETQY | TRBV5-1
ASTKGGKNEQF | TRBV7-2
ASSLIAGGTDTQY | TRBV11-2
ASSYSRPAEGGEQF | TRBV6-2/TRBV6-3
AWSEGGTRYEQY | TRBV30
ASRRTTQNTGELF | TRBV6-5
ASSFSGQGIKKLF | TRBV12-3/TRBV12-4
ASSPSGRNEQY | TRBV18
SASRGGTLNTEAF | TRBV20-1
ASSLPNTGELF | TRBV5-6
ASSQGGRAGRLQETQY | TRBV4-1
ASSRGQGGYGYT | TRBV12-3/TRBV12-4
ASSFRGQTQY | TRBV12-3/TRBV12-4
ASSQWVPGQGAISGNTIY | TRBV16
ASSLDGDGYEQY | TRBV11-1
ASSQALQAGAQPQH | TRBV4-3
ASSLGLIEWGLGSPLH | TRBV13